The 19 T cell receptor beta chains presented below share a single source sample, sequenced in a study of cytomegalovirus exposure and HLA in healthy donors (dated by TCRdb to the late 2010s). The library came from the immunoSEQ multiplex PCR assay. For the multiplex PCR, a mixture combining 60 forward primers for TCR Vbeta segments and 13 reverse primers for TCR Jbeta segments was used. The immuneACCESS repertoire file appears here via TCRdb, limited to in-frame rearrangements. These files lack a portion of the clones; in checked studies, under half of the deficit traces to unresolved V genes, and the cause of the others is not known. This sample holds 100,000 or so clones; around 80% were observed only once. The ten largest clones represent less than 15% of the sample. What was sequenced was PBMCs. The receptors stem from a male donor in good health and CMV-seropositive.

This clone was counted only a few times. Here the CDR3 reads CASRDRVEETQYF. CDR3 in DNA: TGTGCCAGCAGGGACAGGGTGGAAGAGACCCAGTACTTC. The chain employs TRBV25-1 and TRBJ2-5; the match to TRBD1 covers 8 bases. Germline V gene lookup returns CDR1 MGHDK and CDR2 SYGVNS. CDR3 length: 13 amino acids. The V gene end was trimmed by 6 bases and the J gene end by 3 bases; junction bases not matched to a gene: 3.

This clone was seen only a few times. The chain carries TRBV5-4 and TRBJ2-5; D gene ambiguous. Germline CDR1 and CDR2: SGHNT and YYREEE (reference sequence). Between the trimmed V and J ends, which lost 0 bases and 0 bases, there was a span of 3 bases. The CDR3 covers 13 residues. The CDR3 here is CASSLAYQETQYF. CDR3 sequence (DNA): TGTGCCAGCAGCTTGGCGTACCAAGAGACCCAGTACTTC.

This chain connects TRBV7-2 to TRBJ2-2; 7 positions agree with TRBD1. The CDR3 is 16 residues long. Germline V gene lookup returns CDR1 SGHTA and CDR2 FQGNSA. V gave up 4 bases and J gave up 5 bases; unmatched junction bases: 10. The CDR3 nucleotides read TGTGCCAGCAGCTCTTCGGCAGGGGGAACGACCGGGGAGCTGTTTTTT. Translated, it gives CASSSSAGGTTGELFF.

This clone has only one observation. The chain recombines TRBV2 with TRBJ1-2; D perhaps matches TRBD1 (6 bases). Germline V CDR1 and CDR2: SNHLY, FYNNEI. The CDR3 is made up of 14 amino acids. V shed 7 bases and J shed 4 bases, with 16 bases lying between them. CDR3 residues: CASTLGGSSYGYTF. CDR3 nucleotide sequence: TGTGCCAGCACCCTAGGGGGATCAAGCTATGGCTACACCTTC.

In this sample, this clone turned up once. This chain joins TRBV5-4 and TRBJ2-7; D gene uncertain. V lost 4 bases and J 3 bases, leaving 11 bases between the germline ends. The germline gives CDR1 SGHNT, CDR2 YYREEE (reference sequence). The CDR3 extends over 13 amino acids. The CDR3 is CASSIPPGYEQYF. The CDR3 DNA follows: TGTGCCAGCAGCATCCCTCCCGGCTACGAGCAGTACTTC.

The chain links TRBV14 to TRBJ2-7; D perhaps matches TRBD1 (6 bases). CDR1 and CDR2 from the germline V gene are SGHDN and FVKESK. Trimming cost V 0 bases and J 6 bases, with 6 bases left between them. The CDR3 loop spans 12 amino acids. The CDR3 region is CASSQEGGEQYF. The CDR3 DNA reads as TGTGCCAGCAGCCAAGAAGGGGGCGAGCAGTACTTC.

The chain joins TRBV7-8 to TRBJ2-2; D is perhaps TRBD2 (5 bases). The CDR3 is 17 amino acids. Trimming pared 0 bases from V and 0 bases from J, leaving 11 bases between. CDR1 SGHVS and CDR2 FQNEAQ come from the germline V gene. In DNA form, the CDR3 reads TGTGCCAGCAGCTTAGCAAACCCGGGATCGAACACCGGGGAGCTGTTTTTT. This encodes CASSLANPGSNTGELFF. Using reference TRBV7-8 and TRBJ2-2 for the parts outside the CDR3, the full variable domain is GAGVSQSPRYKVAKRGQDVALRCDPISGHVSLFWYQQALGQGPEFLTYFQNEAQLDKSGLPSDRFFAERPEGSVSTLKIQRTQQEDSAVYLCASSLANPGSNTGELFFGEGSRLTVL.

This sequence joins TRBV19 and TRBJ2-3; 7 nucleotides align to TRBD1. The CDR3 totals 15 residues. Germline V gives CDR1 LNHDA, CDR2 SQIVND (reference sequence). V was clipped by 3 bases and J by 4 bases; unmatched bases: 7. CDR3 loop: CASSIDRAVADTQYF. Here the CDR3 DNA reads TGTGCCAGTAGTATCGACAGGGCGGTGGCAGATACGCAGTATTTT.

This chain uses TRBV7-2 with TRBJ1-6; no definite D call. The CDR3 is made up of 14 amino acids. V lost 3 bases to trimming and J lost 8 bases, with 11 bases between them. Germline V gives CDR1 SGHTA, CDR2 FQGNSA. CDR3 amino acids: CASSLREFDSPLHF. The CDR3 nucleotides are TGTGCCAGCAGCTTGAGGGAGTTTGATTCACCCCTCCACTTT.

Of note for this clone: Germline is not matched at one junction end, which may reflect a read error. This CDR3 is also generated by other DNA sequences in the sample. This sequence joins TRBV5-1 and TRBJ2-7; 9 bases are shared with TRBD1. There are 15 residues in the CDR3. The V gene's germline CDR1 is SGHRS and CDR2 YFSETQ. The CDR3 DNA reads TGCGCCAGTAGCTTGGCGCCGGGACAGGGCGACGAGCAGTACTTC. Protein product: CASSLAPGQGDEQYF.

The chain is built from TRBV7-9 and TRBJ2-6; D call uncertain. V was shortened by 8 bases and J by 0 bases, with 11 bases between the two germline ends. Germline V gene lookup returns CDR1 SEHNR and CDR2 FQNEAQ (reference sequence). The length of the CDR3 is 15 residues. CDR3 sequence (DNA): TGTGCCAGCGGCAAAGTCCCCTCTGGGGCCAACGTCCTGACTTTC. Protein: CASGKVPSGANVLTF.

V usage is TRBV6-5 and J usage is TRBJ1-5, with 8 bases lining up with TRBD1. V was pared by 6 bases and J by 7 bases, with 8 bases of the junction left unmatched. The CDR3 is made up of 14 amino acids. Germline CDR1 reads MNHEY; CDR2 reads SVGAGI. DNA of the CDR3: TGTGCCAGCAGCCCCAGACAGGGGCGACAGCCCCAGCATTTT. As protein: CASSPRQGRQPQHF.

CDR3 sequence reads: CASSRREGEGTEAFF. The CDR3 DNA reads as TGTGCCAGCAGCCGCCGTGAGGGGGAAGGCACTGAAGCTTTCTTT. The rearrangement joins TRBV4-2 to TRBJ1-1; the D gene is possibly TRBD1 (6 bases). The CDR3 covers 15 residues. Deletions cut 4 bases from V and 4 bases from J, with 16 bases between. Germline V lookup: CDR1 LGHNA, CDR2 YNFKEQ.

The chain combines TRBV25-1 with TRBJ2-2; TRBD2 agrees at 7 bases. The CDR3 consists of 16 residues. From germline, CDR1 is MGHDK and CDR2 SYGVNS. V shed 6 bases, J shed 3 bases, and the junction held 10 bases outside the gene matches. CDR3: CASSKGYGGDTGELFF. Written as DNA, the CDR3 is TGTGCCAGCAGCAAAGGATATGGGGGGGACACCGGGGAGCTGTTTTTT.

V is TRBV4-3 and J is TRBJ2-7, with D possibly matching TRBD1 (5 bases). The CDR3 has 12 amino acids. V gave up 0 bases and J gave up 12 bases, with 12 bases separating them. Germline V gene lookup returns CDR1 LGHNA and CDR2 YSLEER. CDR3 amino acids: CASSQDYADRYF. The CDR3 DNA reads TGCGCCAGCAGCCAAGATTACGCCGACAGGTACTTC.

The genes are TRBV30 and TRBJ1-1, with a possible D match to TRBD1 (6 bases). Trimming stripped 7 bases from V and 4 bases from J, with 19 bases between. This CDR3 has 14 residues. Germline V lookup: CDR1 GTSNPN, CDR2 SVGIG (reference sequence). The CDR3 here is CAFDTQGSSTEAFF. The CDR3, as DNA: TGTGCCTTTGACACCCAGGGGTCGAGCACTGAAGCTTTCTTT.

The chain employs TRBV6-6 and TRBJ2-7; D perhaps matches TRBD1 (5 bases). The germline V gene encodes CDR1 MNHNY and CDR2 SVGAGI (reference sequence). There are 16 residues in the CDR3. V lost 3 bases to trimming and J lost 0 bases, with 15 bases between them. CDR3 loop: CASSYPNSDSSYEQYF. DNA of the CDR3: TGTGCCAGCAGTTATCCTAACAGCGACAGCTCCTACGAGCAGTACTTC.

This chain uses TRBV7-2 with TRBJ2-1; TRBD2 agrees at 15 bases. The V and J ends lost 4 bases and 9 bases, in that order; junction bases with no gene match: 13. The CDR3 runs to 18 residues. The germline V gene encodes CDR1 SGHTA and CDR2 FQGNSA. CDR3 DNA sequence: TGTGCCAGCAGCTCCCTTGGGAGGACTAGCGGGGGGGCAAGTGAGCAGTTCTTC. Encoded protein: CASSSLGRTSGGASEQFF.

This clone occurred once. The chain uses TRBV10-3 and TRBJ2-5, with D possibly TRBD2 on 5 matching bases. The V gene lost 6 bases and the J gene lost 2 bases, with 16 bases spanning the gap. The CDR3 runs 15 residues. Per the germline V gene, CDR1 is ENHRY and CDR2 is SYGVKD. CDR3 amino acids: CAIRDSAEVQETQYF. The DNA of the CDR3 is TGTGCCATCAGGGATTCCGCGGAGGTTCAAGAGACCCAGTACTTC.